These T cell receptor beta chains were read from a single sample in a study of T cells after yellow fever vaccination. One entry per CDR3 protein, called by TCRdb with MiXCR from the 5' RACE reads. The sample consists of about 340,000 distinct CDR3 sequences, under 5% of them appearing once. Sequencing was performed on PBMCs, taken 5 days after the yellow fever booster vaccination. These receptors all stem from a man aged 18 to 29 who received the YFV17D yellow fever vaccine. CDR3s include the opening cysteine and the closing phenylalanine or tryptophan. Each record gives: clone size, V gene, D gene, J gene, CDR3 protein, CDR3 DNA. A D gene is named only where the DNA matches it firmly. Only part of the rows carry a size: once, few, many, or a class if the clone is expanded.

clone_size: many; v_call: TRBV11-2; d_call: TRBD1; j_call: TRBJ2-3; cdr3_aa: CASSLDRELDTQYF; cdr3_nt: TGTGCCAGCAGCCTCGACAGGGAACTAGATACGCAGTATTTT
clone_size: few; v_call: TRBV12-3/TRBV12-4; d_call: TRBD2; j_call: TRBJ2-3; cdr3_aa: CASSLYLPAGGPDGTQYF; cdr3_nt: TGTGCCAGCAGTTTATATTTACCAGCGGGGGGTCCCGACGGTACGCAGTATTTT
clone_size: few; v_call: TRBV29-1; d_call: -; j_call: TRBJ1-2; cdr3_aa: CSVEESKGFRDYGYTF; cdr3_nt: TGCAGCGTTGAAGAATCGAAGGGGTTCAGGGACTATGGCTACACCTTC
clone_size: few; v_call: TRBV7-2; d_call: -; j_call: TRBJ1-1; cdr3_aa: CASIWRDGNTEAFF; cdr3_nt: TGTGCTAGTATTTGGCGGGACGGGAACACTGAAGCTTTCTTT
clone_size: -; v_call: TRBV7-9; d_call: -; j_call: TRBJ1-2; cdr3_aa: CASSYPTDRYGYTF; cdr3_nt: TGTGCCAGCAGTTACCCGACGGACAGATATGGCTACACCTTC
clone_size: few; v_call: TRBV10-1; d_call: TRBD1; j_call: TRBJ2-3; cdr3_aa: CASRMGQGASDTQYF; cdr3_nt: TGCGCCAGCAGAATGGGACAGGGGGCATCAGATACGCAGTATTTT
clone_size: -; v_call: TRBV11-1; d_call: TRBD1; j_call: TRBJ2-4; cdr3_aa: CASSLASGQGKNIQYF; cdr3_nt: TGTGCCAGCAGCTTAGCATCGGGACAGGGGAAAAACATTCAGTACTTC
clone_size: -; v_call: TRBV6-5; d_call: TRBD2; j_call: TRBJ2-4; cdr3_aa: CASSYSKTSLKNIQYF; cdr3_nt: TGTGCCAGCAGTTACTCGAAGACTAGCCTTAAAAACATTCAGTACTTC
clone_size: few; v_call: TRBV18; d_call: TRBD1; j_call: TRBJ2-3; cdr3_aa: CASSPYGTGDSDTQYF; cdr3_nt: TGTGCCAGCTCACCATACGGGACAGGGGACTCAGATACGCAGTATTTT
clone_size: many; v_call: TRBV7-9; d_call: -; j_call: TRBJ2-1; cdr3_aa: CASSLGWTNNNEQFF; cdr3_nt: TGTGCCAGCAGCTTGGGGTGGACTAACAACAATGAGCAGTTCTTC
clone_size: many; v_call: TRBV13; d_call: -; j_call: TRBJ1-1; cdr3_aa: CASSLGGREAFF; cdr3_nt: TGTGCCAGCAGTCTAGGGGGGCGGGAGGCTTTCTTT
clone_size: -; v_call: TRBV7-6; d_call: -; j_call: TRBJ2-2; cdr3_aa: CASSLGSARWGELFF; cdr3_nt: TGTGCCAGCAGCTTAGGGTCAGCCAGATGGGGGGAGCTGTTTTTT
clone_size: -; v_call: TRBV20-1; d_call: -; j_call: TRBJ1-3; cdr3_aa: CSASSADSRNTIYF; cdr3_nt: TGCAGTGCTAGTTCCGCGGACAGTCGAAACACCATATATTTT
clone_size: few; v_call: TRBV6-2/TRBV6-3; d_call: -; j_call: TRBJ1-5; cdr3_aa: CASGIRLGNQPQHF; cdr3_nt: TGTGCCAGCGGAATTCGACTCGGAAATCAGCCCCAGCATTTT
clone_size: -; v_call: TRBV29-1; d_call: TRBD1; j_call: TRBJ1-5; cdr3_aa: CCVTPGQNQPQHF; cdr3_nt: TGCTGCGTGACCCCGGGACAGAATCAGCCCCAGCATTTT
clone_size: many; v_call: TRBV5-1; d_call: -; j_call: TRBJ2-1; cdr3_aa: CASSLGNVDSVSNEQFF; cdr3_nt: TGCGCCAGCAGCTTGGGAAATGTGGACTCGGTGTCGAATGAGCAGTTCTTC
clone_size: -; v_call: TRBV11-1; d_call: TRBD2; j_call: TRBJ2-3; cdr3_aa: CASSPPRLAGGPAIPQYF; cdr3_nt: TGTGCCAGCAGCCCACCCCGACTAGCGGGGGGGCCCGCTATACCGCAGTATTTT
clone_size: few; v_call: TRBV6-5; d_call: TRBD1; j_call: TRBJ1-5; cdr3_aa: CASSLTAGTGSQPQHF; cdr3_nt: TGTGCCAGCAGTTTAACCGCCGGGACAGGGAGTCAGCCCCAGCATTTT
clone_size: few; v_call: TRBV20-1; d_call: -; j_call: TRBJ1-1; cdr3_aa: CSATNEDGNTEAFF; cdr3_nt: TGCAGTGCCACCAACGAGGATGGGAACACTGAAGCTTTCTTT
clone_size: -; v_call: TRBV4-1; d_call: TRBD1; j_call: TRBJ2-7; cdr3_aa: CASSQDLTGELYEQYF; cdr3_nt: TGCGCCAGCAGCCAGGACCTTACAGGGGAACTCTACGAGCAGTACTTC
clone_size: few; v_call: TRBV3-1; d_call: TRBD2; j_call: TRBJ2-7; cdr3_aa: CASSQGWGGGTYEQYF; cdr3_nt: TGTGCCAGCAGCCAGGGCTGGGGCGGGGGGACCTACGAGCAGTACTTC
clone_size: many; v_call: TRBV3-1; d_call: -; j_call: TRBJ2-1; cdr3_aa: CASSQDNEQFF; cdr3_nt: TGTGCCAGCAGCCAAGACAATGAGCAGTTCTTC
clone_size: few; v_call: TRBV14; d_call: -; j_call: TRBJ2-3; cdr3_aa: CASTQVVRGTQYF; cdr3_nt: TGTGCCAGCACTCAGGTGGTCAGGGGTACGCAGTATTTT
clone_size: many; v_call: TRBV7-2; d_call: TRBD1; j_call: TRBJ1-2; cdr3_aa: CASSLQGAGGGYTF; cdr3_nt: TGTGCCAGCAGCTTACAGGGGGCGGGAGGAGGCTACACCTTC
clone_size: few; v_call: TRBV6-2/TRBV6-3; d_call: TRBD1; j_call: TRBJ2-2; cdr3_aa: CASRRQGATGELFF; cdr3_nt: TGTGCCAGCAGGAGACAGGGGGCCACCGGGGAGCTGTTTTTT
clone_size: few; v_call: TRBV25-1; d_call: -; j_call: TRBJ1-2; cdr3_aa: CASSESVGVAYGYTF; cdr3_nt: TGTGCCAGCAGTGAAAGTGTAGGGGTTGCCTATGGCTACACCTTC
clone_size: many; v_call: TRBV6-4; d_call: -; j_call: TRBJ2-7; cdr3_aa: CASSGPMRASSYEQYF; cdr3_nt: TGTGCCAGCAGTGGCCCAATGAGGGCGAGCTCCTACGAGCAGTACTTC
clone_size: few; v_call: TRBV18; d_call: -; j_call: TRBJ1-1; cdr3_aa: CASSPPSAAMNTEAFF; cdr3_nt: TGTGCCAGCTCACCCCCCAGCGCCGCTATGAACACTGAAGCTTTCTTT
clone_size: few; v_call: TRBV5-1; d_call: TRBD2; j_call: TRBJ2-2; cdr3_aa: CASRPRSLSGGTGELFF; cdr3_nt: TGCGCCAGCAGGCCCCGGTCCCTCAGCGGGGGCACCGGGGAGCTGTTTTTT
clone_size: few; v_call: TRBV18; d_call: -; j_call: TRBJ2-7; cdr3_aa: CASSTDFYEQYF; cdr3_nt: TGTGCCAGCTCAACCGACTTCTACGAGCAGTACTTC
clone_size: many; v_call: TRBV6-1; d_call: -; j_call: TRBJ2-5; cdr3_aa: CASSERLSEETQYF; cdr3_nt: TGTGCCAGCAGTGAGAGGCTGTCGGAAGAGACCCAGTACTTC
clone_size: few; v_call: TRBV4-3; d_call: -; j_call: TRBJ2-3; cdr3_aa: CASSQAPVGGEKIRADTQYF; cdr3_nt: TGCGCCAGCAGCCAAGCCCCAGTGGGGGGAGAGAAAATTAGGGCAGATACGCAGTATTTT
clone_size: many; v_call: TRBV18; d_call: -; j_call: TRBJ2-6; cdr3_aa: CASSPGAPGANVLTF; cdr3_nt: TGTGCCAGCTCACCAGGGGCCCCTGGGGCCAACGTCCTGACTTTC
clone_size: many; v_call: TRBV7-8; d_call: -; j_call: TRBJ2-3; cdr3_aa: CASSLRTSPDTQYF; cdr3_nt: TGTGCCAGCAGCTTACGGACCAGCCCCGATACGCAGTATTTT
clone_size: -; v_call: TRBV11-2; d_call: -; j_call: TRBJ2-1; cdr3_aa: CASKEAAYNEQFF; cdr3_nt: TGTGCCAGCAAGGAGGCAGCCTACAATGAGCAGTTCTTC
clone_size: few; v_call: TRBV5-1; d_call: TRBD2; j_call: TRBJ2-3; cdr3_aa: CASSLGLSGGTDTQYF; cdr3_nt: TGCGCCAGCAGCTTGGGATTAAGCGGGGGCACAGATACGCAGTATTTT
clone_size: many; v_call: TRBV7-9; d_call: -; j_call: TRBJ2-1; cdr3_aa: CASSLLDNEQFF; cdr3_nt: TGTGCCAGCAGCTTATTAGACAATGAGCAGTTCTTC
clone_size: few; v_call: TRBV2; d_call: TRBD1; j_call: TRBJ2-7; cdr3_aa: CASRGQPFTYEQYF; cdr3_nt: TGTGCCAGCAGGGGACAGCCTTTTACCTACGAGCAGTACTTC
clone_size: -; v_call: TRBV20-1; d_call: TRBD2; j_call: TRBJ2-3; cdr3_aa: CSAWTSGGSSYTQYF; cdr3_nt: TGCAGTGCTTGGACTAGCGGGGGGTCTTCGTATACGCAGTATTTT
clone_size: many; v_call: TRBV7-2; d_call: TRBD1; j_call: TRBJ2-4; cdr3_aa: CASSVIGQVAKNIQYF; cdr3_nt: TGTGCCAGCAGCGTAATTGGACAGGTAGCCAAAAACATTCAGTACTTC
clone_size: few; v_call: TRBV6-2/TRBV6-3; d_call: -; j_call: TRBJ2-5; cdr3_aa: CASRSGRQYQETQYF; cdr3_nt: TGTGCCAGCAGATCAGGGCGGCAATACCAAGAGACCCAGTACTTC
clone_size: many; v_call: TRBV20-1; d_call: -; j_call: TRBJ2-2; cdr3_aa: CSAPDPGPNTGELFF; cdr3_nt: TGCAGTGCTCCTGACCCTGGCCCGAACACCGGGGAGCTGTTTTTT
clone_size: many; v_call: TRBV4-3; d_call: -; j_call: TRBJ1-2; cdr3_aa: CASSQARRGYGYTF; cdr3_nt: TGCGCCAGCAGCCAAGCGCGGAGGGGATATGGCTACACCTTC
clone_size: few; v_call: TRBV15; d_call: -; j_call: TRBJ1-2; cdr3_aa: CATSRDVGLYGYTF; cdr3_nt: TGTGCCACCAGCAGAGATGTAGGGCTCTATGGCTACACCTTC
clone_size: many; v_call: TRBV20-1; d_call: -; j_call: TRBJ1-6; cdr3_aa: CSVVVINRVDSPLHF; cdr3_nt: TGCAGTGTTGTAGTGATCAACAGGGTGGATTCACCCCTCCACTTT
clone_size: few; v_call: TRBV11-2; d_call: -; j_call: TRBJ1-2; cdr3_aa: CASSSSRGRKANYGYTF; cdr3_nt: TGTGCCAGCAGCTCCTCCCGGGGGCGAAAAGCTAACTATGGCTACACCTTC
clone_size: few; v_call: TRBV4-2; d_call: -; j_call: TRBJ2-1; cdr3_aa: CASSQEGGFPKFNEQFF; cdr3_nt: TGTGCCAGCAGCCAAGAAGGAGGGTTCCCGAAGTTCAATGAGCAGTTCTTC
clone_size: few; v_call: TRBV6-1; d_call: -; j_call: TRBJ1-5; cdr3_aa: CASSVGQAEGGQPQHF; cdr3_nt: TGTGCCAGCAGTGTGGGACAAGCCGAGGGAGGACAGCCCCAGCATTTT
clone_size: -; v_call: TRBV20-1; d_call: TRBD1; j_call: TRBJ2-7; cdr3_aa: CSARRDRGIYEQYF; cdr3_nt: TGCAGTGCTCGGCGGGACAGGGGGATCTACGAGCAGTACTTC
clone_size: few; v_call: TRBV7-9; d_call: -; j_call: TRBJ2-7; cdr3_aa: CASSLVQSHSSYEQYF; cdr3_nt: TGTGCCAGCAGCTTAGTACAGTCCCATAGCTCCTACGAGCAGTACTTC
clone_size: -; v_call: TRBV12-3/TRBV12-4; d_call: TRBD2; j_call: TRBJ2-1; cdr3_aa: CASSRRAGDYNEQFF; cdr3_nt: TGTGCCAGCAGCCGCCGGGCGGGGGATTACAATGAGCAGTTCTTC
clone_size: few; v_call: TRBV21-1; d_call: -; j_call: TRBJ2-3; cdr3_aa: CASSEDWPDTQYF; cdr3_nt: TGTGCCAGCAGCGAGGACTGGCCAGATACGCAGTATTTT
clone_size: few; v_call: TRBV7-2; d_call: -; j_call: TRBJ2-5; cdr3_aa: CASSFSGLGTQYF; cdr3_nt: TGTGCCAGCAGCTTTAGTGGGTTGGGGACCCAGTACTTC
clone_size: many; v_call: TRBV4-1; d_call: -; j_call: TRBJ2-2; cdr3_aa: CASSQGPSTGELFF; cdr3_nt: TGCGCCAGCAGCCAAGGTCCGTCGACCGGGGAGCTGTTTTTT
clone_size: -; v_call: TRBV2; d_call: -; j_call: TRBJ1-2; cdr3_aa: CASRLEPNMNYGYTF; cdr3_nt: TGTGCCAGCCGTCTAGAACCCAATATGAACTATGGCTACACCTTC
clone_size: few; v_call: TRBV3-1; d_call: -; j_call: TRBJ2-1; cdr3_aa: CASSQAHDNEQFF; cdr3_nt: TGTGCCAGCAGCCAAGCCCACGACAATGAGCAGTTCTTC
clone_size: many; v_call: TRBV11-2; d_call: -; j_call: TRBJ2-3; cdr3_aa: CASSFLADTQYF; cdr3_nt: TGTGCCAGCAGCTTTCTCGCAGATACGCAGTATTTT